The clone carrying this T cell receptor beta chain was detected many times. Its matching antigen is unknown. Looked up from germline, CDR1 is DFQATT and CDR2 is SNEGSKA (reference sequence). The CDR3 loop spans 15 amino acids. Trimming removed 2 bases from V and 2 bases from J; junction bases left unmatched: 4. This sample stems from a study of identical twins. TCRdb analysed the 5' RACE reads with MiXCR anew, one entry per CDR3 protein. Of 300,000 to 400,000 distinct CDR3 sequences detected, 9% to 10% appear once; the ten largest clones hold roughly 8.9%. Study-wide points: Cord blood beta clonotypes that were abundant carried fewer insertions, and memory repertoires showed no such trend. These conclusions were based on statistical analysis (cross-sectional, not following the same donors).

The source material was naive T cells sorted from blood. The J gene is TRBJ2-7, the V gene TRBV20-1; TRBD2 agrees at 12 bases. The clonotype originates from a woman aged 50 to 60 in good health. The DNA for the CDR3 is TGCAGTGCTAGAAGCCCTAGCGGGAGGGCCTACGAGCAGTACTTC. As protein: CSARSPSGRAYEQYF.